The 18 T cell receptor beta chains given below trace back to one sample, sequenced in a study of blood T cell repertoires in COVID-19 (TCRdb year 2020). Receptor libraries were prepared by the immunoSEQ multiplex PCR assay. Entries here come from immuneACCESS through TCRdb and include only in-frame sequences with V and J called. Some clones fail to appear in such tables; in the studies checked, an unresolved V gene covers under half of the shortfall, and the cause of the remainder is unknown. The sample yields about 300,000 clones; about nine tenths were counted once. Around 4.6% of the sample is taken by the ten largest. The sequenced sample was PBMCs or T cells enriched from blood (not recorded which). These receptors came from a man aged 30 to 39 who had recovered from COVID-19.

This chain uses TRBV28 with TRBJ2-7; 7 positions match TRBD1. CDR1 and CDR2 from the germline V gene are MDHEN and SYDVKM. The V gene end was trimmed by 7 bases and the J gene end by 3 bases; junction bases not matched to a gene: 12. The CDR3 has 15 residues. CDR3 sequence: CASTQPTGRFYEQYF. Here the CDR3 DNA reads TGTGCCAGCACCCAACCGACAGGGCGCTTCTACGAGCAGTACTTC.

CDR3 nucleotide sequence: TGTGCCAGCCTGGACAGGGATTACGATGGCTACACCTTC. As protein: CASLDRDYDGYTF. The gene calls are TRBV25-1 and TRBJ1-2; 8 nucleotides agree with TRBD1. The length of the CDR3 is 13 residues. The ends lost 8 bases at V and 6 bases at J; junction bases unmatched: 8. Germline CDR1 reads MGHDK; CDR2 reads SYGVNS.

The chain combines TRBV21-1 with TRBJ2-1; the table assigns TRBD2, which was not confirmed against the DNA. TRBV21-1 is assigned pseudogene status. CDR3 length equals 20 residues. The CDR3 DNA follows: TGTGCCAGCAGCACCCCGGCGGGGACGGTAGCTGCCCCTGCCTACAATGAGCAGTTCTTC. Its protein is CASSTPAGTVAAPAYNEQFF.

The chain couples TRBV28 to TRBJ2-1, with TRBD2 matching 13 bases. CDR3 length: 16 amino acids. Germline V lookup: CDR1 MDHEN, CDR2 SYDVKM. Trimming took 4 bases from V and 7 from J; bases not matched to a gene: 7. The CDR3 DNA reads TGTGCCAGCAGTTATGTACTAGCGGGGGGGCCGAATGAGCAGTTCTTC. Encoded protein: CASSYVLAGGPNEQFF. Based on the CDR3 plus reference TRBV28 and TRBJ2-1, the full variable domain is DVKVTQSSRYLVKRTGEKVFLECVQDMDHENMFWYRQDPGLGLRLIYFSYDVKMKEKGDIPEGYSVSREKKERFSLILESASTNQTSMYLCASSYVLAGGPNEQFFGPGTRLTVL.

The V and J genes are TRBV10-3 and TRBJ1-1; a weak D match, TRBD1 (6 bases). The V gene lost 6 bases and the J gene lost 2 bases, with 10 bases spanning the gap. CDR3 length equals 13 residues. From germline, CDR1 is ENHRY and CDR2 SYGVKD. This CDR3 is CAIRGQTNTEAFF. For the CDR3, the DNA is TGTGCCATCAGAGGACAGACCAACACTGAAGCTTTCTTT.

This clone was seen only a few times. The chain couples TRBV28 to TRBJ1-1, with TRBD1 matching 8 bases. CDR1 and CDR2 from the germline V gene are MDHEN and SYDVKM. Germline trimming cut 1 base from V and 4 bases from J; bases unmatched to any gene: 8. The CDR3 runs to 16 residues. The CDR3 nucleotides read TGTGCCAGCAGTTTATCGGTGATCAGGGGGCTCACTGAAGCTTTCTTT. The encoded protein is CASSLSVIRGLTEAFF. Variable domain in full (rest from reference TRBV28 and TRBJ1-1): DVKVTQSSRYLVKRTGEKVFLECVQDMDHENMFWYRQDPGLGLRLIYFSYDVKMKEKGDIPEGYSVSREKKERFSLILESASTNQTSMYLCASSLSVIRGLTEAFFGQGTRLTVV.

This chain connects TRBV29-1 to TRBJ1-1; D is perhaps TRBD1 (6 bases). The CDR3 runs 19 residues. Trimming left V 8 bases short and J 5 bases short, with 36 bases between. The germline gives CDR1 SQVTM, CDR2 ANQGSEA. The DNA for the CDR3 is TGCAGCTTCGAACGCCCTGAAGATGGGACATTAAAAGGTGGGACTGAAGCTTTCTTT. Its translation: CSFERPEDGTLKGGTEAFF.

The chain is built from TRBV5-1 and TRBJ2-7; TRBD2 aligns across 11 bases. In germline, CDR1 is SGHRS, CDR2 YFSETQ. The length of the CDR3 is 15 residues. V lost 0 bases, J lost 6 bases, and 5 bases stayed unmatched. In nucleotides, the CDR3 is TGCGCCAGCAGCTTGGCCGGACTAGCGGGCCTCGAGCAGTACTTC. Encoded protein: CASSLAGLAGLEQYF.

DNA of the CDR3: TGTGCCAGCAGTCACGACAGGGCGGAGACCCAGTACTTC. Translated: CASSHDRAETQYF. This chain joins TRBV7-2 and TRBJ2-5, with 7 nucleotides matching TRBD1. From germline, CDR1 is SGHTA and CDR2 FQGNSA. Losses at the gene ends were 6 bases for V and 5 bases for J; bases not matched to a gene: 6. The CDR3 contains 13 residues.

A single count supports this clone. V usage is TRBV27 and J usage is TRBJ1-5; no clear D. Trimming left V 2 bases short and J 4 bases short, with 15 bases between. The germline CDR1 and CDR2 sequences are MNHEY and SMNVEV (reference sequence). This CDR3 region has 16 residues. The CDR3 here is CASSLIPLAGNQPQHF. The CDR3 coding sequence is TGTGCCAGCAGTTTAATCCCTCTCGCCGGGAATCAGCCCCAGCATTTT.

The V call is TRBV4-1, the J call TRBJ2-6, with TRBD1 matching over 9 bases. The junction had 6 bases not matched to a gene; V was cut back by 0 bases and J by 0 bases. The V gene's germline CDR1 is MGHRA and CDR2 YSYEKL. The CDR3 is 19 residues long. The CDR3 here is CASSQDPGTGNSGANVLTF. DNA of the CDR3: TGCGCCAGCAGCCAAGATCCAGGGACAGGGAACTCTGGGGCCAACGTCCTGACTTTC.

The V and J genes are TRBV2 and TRBJ1-6, with 9 bases aligning to TRBD1. The V and J ends lost 7 bases and 8 bases, in that order; junction bases with no gene match: 6. The CDR3 consists of 14 residues. Germline V lookup: CDR1 SNHLY, CDR2 FYNNEI. DNA for the CDR3: TGTGCCAGCATTCGGACAGGGGCCTATTCACCCCTCCACTTT. It translates to CASIRTGAYSPLHF.

This chain links TRBV7-2 with TRBJ2-2; TRBD1 aligns across 8 bases. V lost 6 bases, J lost 4 bases, and 10 bases stayed unmatched. In germline, CDR1 is SGHTA, CDR2 FQGNSA. The CDR3 spans 16 residues. The CDR3 sequence is CASRNQGALSTGELFF. Here the CDR3 DNA reads TGTGCCAGCAGAAATCAGGGGGCCCTGAGCACCGGGGAGCTGTTTTTT. The full variable domain, rest sourced from reference TRBV7-2 and TRBJ2-2, is GAGVSQSPSNKVTEKGKDVELRCDPISGHTALYWYRQSLGQGLEFLIYFQGNSAPDKSGLPSDRFSAERTGGSVSTLTIQRTQQEDSAVYLCASRNQGALSTGELFFGEGSRLTVL.

This chain links TRBV30 with TRBJ2-7; TRBD1 might be the D (6 bases). The germline V and J ends were trimmed by 3 bases and 4 bases, with 10 bases remaining between them. This CDR3 is 12 amino acids long. Germline-derived CDR1 and CDR2 are GTSNPN and SVGIG (reference sequence). CDR3 sequence: CAWSPQGYEQYF. DNA of the CDR3: TGTGCCTGGAGCCCCCAGGGGTACGAGCAGTACTTC.

The J gene is TRBJ1-1, the V gene TRBV4-2; no clear D gene. V lost 1 base and J lost 1, with 7 bases in between. The length of the CDR3 is 14 residues. CDR1 LGHNA and CDR2 YNFKEQ come from the germline V gene. CDR3: CASSQGGQNTEAFF. The CDR3 DNA follows: TGTGCCAGCAGCCAAGGCGGGCAGAACACTGAAGCTTTCTTT.

The V gene is TRBV6-4, the J gene TRBJ2-1; the match to TRBD1 covers 10 bases. Per germline, CDR1 MRHNA and CDR2 SNTAGT. The CDR3 runs 15 residues. Trimming at V came to 0 bases and at J to 6 bases, leaving 2 bases not matched to a gene. CDR3 in DNA: TGTGCCAGCAGTGACTCCGGACAGGGGGGCAATGAGCAGTTCTTC. It yields the protein CASSDSGQGGNEQFF.

This chain joins TRBV27 and TRBJ1-1; weak D call: TRBD1 (5 bases). Germline-derived CDR1 and CDR2 are MNHEY and SMNVEV (reference sequence). The CDR3 spans 14 residues. The germline V and J ends were trimmed by 4 bases and 3 bases, with 12 bases remaining between them. The CDR3 coding sequence is TGTGCCAGCAGTTCCCAGGGTTCGGACACTGAAGCTTTCTTT. This codes for CASSSQGSDTEAFF.

This clone has a single count. The V and J genes are TRBV13 and TRBJ2-1; TRBD1 aligns across 8 bases. This CDR3 spans 14 amino acids. The J segment lost 8 bases and the V segment lost 3 bases, leaving 6 bases of the junction unmatched. Germline V lookup: CDR1 PRHDT, CDR2 FYEKMQ (reference sequence). The CDR3 spells CASSFSRGQYEQFF. DNA of the CDR3: TGTGCCAGCAGCTTTAGCAGGGGGCAGTATGAGCAGTTCTTC. Looking up the rest from reference TRBV13 and TRBJ2-1 gives the full variable domain: AAGVIQSPRHLIKEKRETATLKCYPIPRHDTVYWYQQGPGQDPQFLISFYEKMQSDKGSIPDRFSAQQFSDYHSELNMSSLELGDSALYFCASSFSRGQYEQFFGPGTRLTVL.